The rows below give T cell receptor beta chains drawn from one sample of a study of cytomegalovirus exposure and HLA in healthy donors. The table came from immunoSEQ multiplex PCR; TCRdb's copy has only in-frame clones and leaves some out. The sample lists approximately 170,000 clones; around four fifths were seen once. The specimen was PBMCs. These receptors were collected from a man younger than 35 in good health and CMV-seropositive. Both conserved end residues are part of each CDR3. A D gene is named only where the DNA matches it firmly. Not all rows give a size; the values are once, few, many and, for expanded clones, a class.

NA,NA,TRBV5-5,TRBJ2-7,CASSLGTQYSYEQYF,TGTGCCAGCAGCTTGGGGACTCAATACTCCTACGAGCAGTACTTC
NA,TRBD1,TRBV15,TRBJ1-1,CATSKGADRVNTEAFF,TGTGCCACCAGCAAAGGCGCGGACAGGGTTAACACTGAAGCTTTCTTT
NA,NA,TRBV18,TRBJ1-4,CASSPPAGPEKLFF,TGTGCCAGCTCACCCCCTGCGGGCCCCGAAAAACTGTTTTTT
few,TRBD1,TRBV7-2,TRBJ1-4,CASSQGAAEKLFF,TGTGCCAGCAGCCAGGGGGCGGCGGAAAAACTGTTTTTT
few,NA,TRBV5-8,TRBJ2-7,CASSLGPLPEQYF,TGTGCCAGCAGCTTGGGGCCACTACCCGAGCAGTACTTC
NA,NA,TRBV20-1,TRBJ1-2,CSARDSYGYTF,TGCAGTGCTAGGGACAGCTATGGCTACACCTTC
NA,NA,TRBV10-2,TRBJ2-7,CASRTDFYEQYF,TGCGCCAGCAGGACGGACTTCTACGAGCAGTACTTC
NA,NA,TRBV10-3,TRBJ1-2,CAISETVQGNYGYTF,TGTGCCATCAGTGAGACCGTTCAGGGGAACTATGGCTACACCTTC
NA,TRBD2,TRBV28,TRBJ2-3,CASSPGGGRATDTQYF,TGTGCCAGCAGTCCTGGGGGCGGGAGGGCTACAGATACGCAGTATTTT
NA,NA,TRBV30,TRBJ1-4,CACQGFIEKLFF,TGTGCCTGCCAGGGGTTTATCGAAAAACTGTTTTTT
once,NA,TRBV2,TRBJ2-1,CASPVVSEGGSSEQFF,TGTGCCAGCCCGGTGGTTTCGGAGGGGGGGTCCAGTGAGCAGTTCTTC
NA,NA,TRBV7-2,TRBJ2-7,CASTGSSYEQYF,TGTGCCAGCACAGGTAGCTCCTACGAGCAGTACTTC
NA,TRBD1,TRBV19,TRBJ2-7,CASSGGQGPYEQYF,TGTGCCAGTAGTGGGGGACAGGGCCCCTACGAGCAGTACTTC
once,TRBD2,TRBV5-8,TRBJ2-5,CASTPPGGEGETQYF,TGTGCCAGCACCCCCCCGGGAGGGGAAGGAGAGACCCAGTACTTC
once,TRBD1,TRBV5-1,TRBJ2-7,CASSLGTGNRYEQYF,TGCGCCAGCAGCTTGGGGACAGGGAATCGCTACGAGCAGTACTTC
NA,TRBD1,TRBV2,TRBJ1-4,CASRPRTGEGEKLFF,TGTGCCAGCAGGCCCCGGACAGGGGAGGGGGAAAAACTGTTTTTT
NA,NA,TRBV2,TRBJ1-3,CASSPGTGNTIYF,TGTGCCAGCAGTCCAGGGACTGGAAACACCATATATTTT
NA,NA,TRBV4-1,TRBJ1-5,CASSQTASNQPQHF,TGCGCCAGCAGCCAGACAGCTAGCAATCAGCCCCAGCATTTT
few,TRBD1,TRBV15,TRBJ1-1,CATSKETGTNTEAFF,TGTGCCACCAGTAAGGAGACAGGGACGAACACTGAAGCTTTCTTT
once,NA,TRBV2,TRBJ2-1,CASSQTSMSEQFF,TGTGCCAGCAGCCAGACTAGTATGAGTGAGCAGTTCTTC
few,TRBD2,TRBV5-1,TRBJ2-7,CASSLMASGNYEQYF,TGCGCCAGCAGCCTGATGGCTAGCGGGAACTACGAGCAGTACTTC
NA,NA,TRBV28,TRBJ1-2,CASSLPLRYYGYTF,TGTGCCAGCAGTTTACCCCTGCGGTACTATGGCTACACCTTC
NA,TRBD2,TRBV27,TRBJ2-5,CASSTGGAHETQYF,TGTGCCAGCAGCACCGGGGGGGCGCATGAGACCCAGTACTTC
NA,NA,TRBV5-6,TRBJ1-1,CASSSGLRPEAFF,TGTGCCAGCAGCTCAGGTCTCCGGCCTGAAGCTTTCTTT
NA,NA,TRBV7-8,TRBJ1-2,CASSLVQGIYTF,TGTGCCAGCAGCTTAGTGCAGGGGATCTACACCTTC
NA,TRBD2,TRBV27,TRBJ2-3,CASSDPYSGTTDTQYF,TGTGCCAGCAGCGACCCTTATAGCGGGACCACAGATACGCAGTATTTT
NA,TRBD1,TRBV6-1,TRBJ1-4,CASSVATRGTGGEKLFF,TGTGCCAGCAGTGTCGCTACGAGGGGGACAGGCGGAGAAAAACTGTTTTTT